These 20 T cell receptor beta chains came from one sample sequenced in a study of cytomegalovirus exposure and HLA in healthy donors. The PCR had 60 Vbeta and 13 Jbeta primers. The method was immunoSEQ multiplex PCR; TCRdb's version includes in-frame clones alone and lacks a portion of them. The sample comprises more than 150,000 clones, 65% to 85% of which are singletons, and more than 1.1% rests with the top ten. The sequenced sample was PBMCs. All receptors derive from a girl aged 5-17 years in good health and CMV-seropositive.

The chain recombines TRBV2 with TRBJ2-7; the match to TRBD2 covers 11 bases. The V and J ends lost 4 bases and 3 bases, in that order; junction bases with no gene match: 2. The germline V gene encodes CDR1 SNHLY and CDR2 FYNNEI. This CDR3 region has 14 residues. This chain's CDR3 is CASSGLAGHYEQYF. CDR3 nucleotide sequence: TGTGCCAGCAGTGGACTAGCGGGGCACTACGAGCAGTACTTC.

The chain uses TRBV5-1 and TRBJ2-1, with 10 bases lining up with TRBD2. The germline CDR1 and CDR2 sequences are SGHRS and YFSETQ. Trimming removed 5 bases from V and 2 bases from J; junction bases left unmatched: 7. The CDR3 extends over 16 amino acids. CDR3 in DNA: TGCGCCAGCAGATACTCTAGCGGGAGTGCCTACAATGAGCAGTTCTTC. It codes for CASRYSSGSAYNEQFF.

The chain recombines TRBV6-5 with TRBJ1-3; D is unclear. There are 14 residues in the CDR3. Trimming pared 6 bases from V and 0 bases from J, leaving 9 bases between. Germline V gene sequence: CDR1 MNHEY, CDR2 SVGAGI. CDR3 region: CASRSYSSGNTIYF. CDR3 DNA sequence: TGTGCCAGCAGATCGTATAGCTCTGGAAACACCATATATTTT.

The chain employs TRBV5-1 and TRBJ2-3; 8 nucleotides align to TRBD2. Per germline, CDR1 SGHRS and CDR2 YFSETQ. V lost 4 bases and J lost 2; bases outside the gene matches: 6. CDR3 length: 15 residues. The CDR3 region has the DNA TGCGCCAGCAGCAGAACGGGAGGGCTCACAGATACGCAGTATTTT. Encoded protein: CASSRTGGLTDTQYF. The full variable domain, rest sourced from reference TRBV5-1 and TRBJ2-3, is KAGVTQTPRYLIKTRGQQVTLSCSPISGHRSVSWYQQTPGQGLQFLFEYFSETQRNKGNFPGRFSGRQFSNSRSEMNVSTLELGDSALYLCASSRTGGLTDTQYFGPGTRLTVL.

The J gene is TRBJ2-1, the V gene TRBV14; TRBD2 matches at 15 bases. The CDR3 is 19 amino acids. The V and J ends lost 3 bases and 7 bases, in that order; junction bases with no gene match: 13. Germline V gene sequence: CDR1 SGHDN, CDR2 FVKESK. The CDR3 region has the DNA TGTGCCAGCAGCCACCTGGGACTAGCGGGAGGACTCCGGGGGAATGAGCAGTTCTTC. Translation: CASSHLGLAGGLRGNEQFF. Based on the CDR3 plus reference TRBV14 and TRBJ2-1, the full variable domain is EAGVTQFPSHSVIEKGQTVTLRCDPISGHDNLYWYRRVMGKEIKFLLHFVKESKQDESGMPNNRFLAERTGGTYSTLKVQPAELEDSGVYFCASSHLGLAGGLRGNEQFFGPGTRLTVL.

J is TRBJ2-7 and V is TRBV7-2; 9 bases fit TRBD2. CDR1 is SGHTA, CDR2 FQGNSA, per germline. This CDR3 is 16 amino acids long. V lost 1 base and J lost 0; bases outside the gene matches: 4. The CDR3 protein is CASSLGLSGSSYEQYF. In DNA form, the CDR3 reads TGTGCCAGCAGCTTAGGGCTTAGCGGGAGCTCCTACGAGCAGTACTTC.

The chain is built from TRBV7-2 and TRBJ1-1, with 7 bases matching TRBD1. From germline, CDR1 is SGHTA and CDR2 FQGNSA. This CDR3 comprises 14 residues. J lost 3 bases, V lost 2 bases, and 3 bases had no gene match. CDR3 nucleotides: TGTGCCAGCAGCTTATTTGACAGGGACACTGAAGCTTTCTTT. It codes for CASSLFDRDTEAFF.

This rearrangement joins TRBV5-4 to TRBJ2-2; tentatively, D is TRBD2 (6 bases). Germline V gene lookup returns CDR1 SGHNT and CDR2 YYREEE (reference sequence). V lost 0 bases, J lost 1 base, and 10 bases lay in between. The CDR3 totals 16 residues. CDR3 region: CASSLGGVGNTGELFF. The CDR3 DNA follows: TGTGCCAGCAGCTTGGGCGGGGTAGGGAACACCGGGGAGCTGTTTTTT.

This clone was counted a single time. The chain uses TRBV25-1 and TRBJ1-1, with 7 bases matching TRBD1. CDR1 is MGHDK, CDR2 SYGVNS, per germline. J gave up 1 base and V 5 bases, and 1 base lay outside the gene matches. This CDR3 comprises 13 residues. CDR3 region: CASSRQGNTEAFF. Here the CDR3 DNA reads TGTGCCAGCAGTAGACAGGGGAACACTGAAGCTTTCTTT.

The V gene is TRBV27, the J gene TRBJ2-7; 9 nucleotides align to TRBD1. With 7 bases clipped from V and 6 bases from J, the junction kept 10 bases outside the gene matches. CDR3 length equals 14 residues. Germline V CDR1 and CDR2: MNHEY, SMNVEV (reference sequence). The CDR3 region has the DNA TGTGCCAGCAAGTTCGACAGGGGGATGGGCGAGCAGTACTTC. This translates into CASKFDRGMGEQYF.

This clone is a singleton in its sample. The CDR3 spells CAWSQDKAYEQYF. Written as DNA, the CDR3 is TGTGCCTGGAGTCAGGACAAAGCCTACGAGCAGTACTTC. V is TRBV30 and J is TRBJ2-7, with D tentatively TRBD1 (5 bases). This CDR3 is built from 13 residues. V dropped 2 bases and J dropped 2 bases, with 10 bases sitting between them. CDR1 and CDR2 from the germline V gene are GTSNPN and SVGIG (reference sequence).

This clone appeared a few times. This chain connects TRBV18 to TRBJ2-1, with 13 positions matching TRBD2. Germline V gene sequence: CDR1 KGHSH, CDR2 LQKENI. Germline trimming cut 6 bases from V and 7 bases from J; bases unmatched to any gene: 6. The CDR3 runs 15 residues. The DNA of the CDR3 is TGTGCCAGCTCTACCACTAGCGGGAGGGGGAATGAGCAGTTCTTC. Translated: CASSTTSGRGNEQFF.

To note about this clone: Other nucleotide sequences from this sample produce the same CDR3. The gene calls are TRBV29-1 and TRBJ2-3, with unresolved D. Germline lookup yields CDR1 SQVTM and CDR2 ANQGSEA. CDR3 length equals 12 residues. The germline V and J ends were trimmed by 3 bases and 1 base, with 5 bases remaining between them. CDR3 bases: TGCAGCGTTGATAGAGGCACAGATACGCAGTATTTT. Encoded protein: CSVDRGTDTQYF.

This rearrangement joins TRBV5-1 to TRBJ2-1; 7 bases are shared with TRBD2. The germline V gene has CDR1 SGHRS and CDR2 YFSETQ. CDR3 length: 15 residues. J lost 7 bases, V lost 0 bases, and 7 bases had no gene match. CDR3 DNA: TGCGCCAGCAGCTTGGGTGGGAGGGCCAGAAATGAGCAGTTCTTC. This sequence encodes CASSLGGRARNEQFF.

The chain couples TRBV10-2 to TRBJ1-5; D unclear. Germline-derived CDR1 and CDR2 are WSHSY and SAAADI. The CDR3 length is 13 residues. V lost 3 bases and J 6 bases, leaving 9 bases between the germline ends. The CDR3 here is CASSDSGSQPQHF. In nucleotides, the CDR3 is TGCGCCAGCAGTGATTCAGGCTCTCAGCCCCAGCATTTT.

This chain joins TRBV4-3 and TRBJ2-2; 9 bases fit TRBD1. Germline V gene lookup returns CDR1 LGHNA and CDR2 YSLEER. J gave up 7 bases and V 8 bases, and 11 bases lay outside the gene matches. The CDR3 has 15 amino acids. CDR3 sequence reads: CASGRTGGAVGELFF. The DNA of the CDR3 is TGCGCCAGCGGACGAACAGGGGGCGCGGTCGGGGAGCTGTTTTTT.

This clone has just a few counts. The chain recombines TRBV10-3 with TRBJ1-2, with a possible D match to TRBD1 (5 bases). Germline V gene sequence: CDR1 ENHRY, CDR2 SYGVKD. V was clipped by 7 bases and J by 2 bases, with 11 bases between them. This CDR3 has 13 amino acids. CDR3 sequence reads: CAITPKGNYGYTF. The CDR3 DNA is TGTGCCATCACCCCTAAGGGGAACTATGGCTACACCTTC.

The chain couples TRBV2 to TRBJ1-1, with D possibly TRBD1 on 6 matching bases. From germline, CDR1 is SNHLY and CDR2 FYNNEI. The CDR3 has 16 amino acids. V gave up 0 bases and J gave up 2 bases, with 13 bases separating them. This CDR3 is CASSEAISGANTEAFF. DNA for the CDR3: TGTGCCAGCAGTGAAGCAATCTCAGGGGCTAACACTGAAGCTTTCTTT.

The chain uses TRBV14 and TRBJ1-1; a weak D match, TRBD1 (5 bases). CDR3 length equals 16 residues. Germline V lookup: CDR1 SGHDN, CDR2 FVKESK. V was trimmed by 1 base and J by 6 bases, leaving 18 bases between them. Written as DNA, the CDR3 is TGTGCCAGCAGCCAAGTAAAGGAACTACGGGGGGCTGAAGCTTTCTTT. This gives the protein CASSQVKELRGAEAFF.

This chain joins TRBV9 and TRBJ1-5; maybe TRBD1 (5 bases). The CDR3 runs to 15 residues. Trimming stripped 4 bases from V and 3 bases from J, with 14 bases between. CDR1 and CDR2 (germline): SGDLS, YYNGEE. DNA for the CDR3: TGTGCCAGCAGCCCCCGGGGGAGTTTCAATCAGCCCCAGCATTTT. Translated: CASSPRGSFNQPQHF. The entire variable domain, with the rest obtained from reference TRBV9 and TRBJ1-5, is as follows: DSGVTQTPKHLITATGQRVTLRCSPRSGDLSVYWYQQSLDQGLQFLIQYYNGEERAKGNILERFSAQQFPDLHSELNLSSLELGDSALYFCASSPRGSFNQPQHFGDGTRLSIL.